This T cell receptor (beta chain) comes out of a study of T cell responses to AZD1222 COVID-19 vaccine. Study outcomes and limitations: Among spike-specific TCRs, nearly half reportedly target unmutated variant regions.

Clones were sequenced by immunoSEQ multiplex PCR, and TCRdb holds only the in-frame ones, with some missing. The sample consists of some 180,000 clones, 75% to 90% of them appearing once. Worth noting for this clone: The antigen is undetermined. Other DNA variants within this sample encode the same CDR3.

V was clipped by 0 bases and J by 2 bases, with 11 bases between them. The CDR3 loop spans 17 amino acids. Germline V gene lookup returns CDR1 MNHNS and CDR2 SASEGT. This TCR was sampled from an adult in good health. The specimen comprised peripheral blood, sampled on day 0 of AZD1222 vaccination. The rearrangement joins TRBV6-1 to TRBJ2-6; D may correspond to TRBD1 or TRBD2 (5 bases each). The CDR3 here is CASSEALRGAGANVLTF. The CDR3, as DNA: TGTGCCAGCAGTGAAGCGCTTCGAGGGGCTGGGGCCAACGTCCTGACTTTC.